This entry features one T cell receptor beta chain sequence. Its antigen is currently not known. No quality values exist for individual bases; no much larger clone is one base distant. These data belong to a study of control samples from healthy donors and cancer patients (dated by TCRdb to the early 2020s). The library was obtained by the immunoSEQ multiplex PCR assay. Here the immuneACCESS table is served through TCRdb, limited to in-frame sequences with V and J called. Missing clones are a known gap in these copies; in checked studies unresolved V genes cover under half, and the rest lacks a known reason. The sample has 140,000 or so clones on record, more than 85% of them singletons. 3.2% of the sample is held by the ten biggest clonotypes. The sequencing input was blood. The source of this sequence is a man aged 25 to 40 in good health.

The encoded CDR3 is CASSFALGEGYTEAFF. The nucleotides are TGTGCCAGCAGTTTTGCCTTGGGGGAAGGCTACACTGAAGCTTTCTTT. The chain employs TRBV28 and TRBJ1-1; the D gene is perhaps TRBD1, from 5 matching bases. There are 16 amino acids in the CDR3, from cysteine to phenylalanine inclusive. Of the read, only the CDR3 DNA is kept; its 48 bases are in frame from base 1. V is reduced by 3 bases and J by 3 bases, leaving a spacing of 17 bases between them. Per the germline V gene, MDHEN is the CDR1 and SYDVKM is the CDR2.